The clone carrying this T cell receptor beta chain came up many times. The antigen is unknown. The data stem from a study of T cell repertoires in cytomegalovirus infection. Whole-study context: It was recently identified HLA-C-restricted and well-studied HLA-B-restricted CMV epitopes that the study used. Matching HLA type, along with CMV infection, was indicated by public TCR beta signatures.

Germline V gives CDR1 SGHTA, CDR2 FQGNSA. V dropped 6 bases and J dropped 7; count of bases not matched to a gene: 11. There are 16 residues in the CDR3. Study-wide points: Totalled public TCR beta family frequency picked out people who carried CMV plus the relevant HLA. CMV-specific HLA-C-restricted TCR beta clonotypes dominated the ex vivo response.

MiXCR, run by TCRdb on the reads, gives a single entry per CDR3 protein. The table includes about 34,000 distinct CDR3 sequences, 40% to 65% detected once. The sample consisted of CD8+ T cells from cultured PBMCs, taken from culture after CMV antigen stimulation. The chain uses TRBV7-2 and TRBJ2-2, with 10 bases identical to TRBD2. This TCR came from a human donor in good health (CMV status not recorded). Some clones in this sample may be carry-over from other donors' samples. The CDR3 nucleotides read TGTGCCAGCAGTCAAGGACTAGCGGTGAAGGGCGGGGAGCTGTTTTTT. It translates to CASSQGLAVKGGELFF.